Only a few counts were recorded for the clone carrying this T cell receptor (beta chain). Antigen: not known. The CDR3 sequence is 13 residues long. From germline, CDR1 is LNHDA and CDR2 SQIVND (reference sequence). V lost 1 base and J 5 bases, leaving 7 bases between the germline ends. The data were taken from a study of blood T cells in healthy people across ages. Findings and caveats of the study: The study could not conclusively compare naive and antigen-experienced cells, given its unsorted PBMCs. Donors of long life had a larger count of naive CD4+ cells and greater diversity than aged donors.

For the second PCR, which ran for about 6 to 12 cycles, a sample-barcoded 5' primer and a J-beta primer mix were used. At least 3 million CDR3-containing paired-end reads were obtained per sample. TCRdb ran MiXCR on the 5' RACE reads and lists one entry per CDR3 protein. The profile shows approximately 700,000 distinct CDR3 sequences, around 32% of them singletons. The amount of total RNA extracted per sample was at least 5 micrograms. The sequencing input was blood. The chain has TRBV19 and TRBJ2-3, with D unclear. This clonotype was obtained from a woman aged 80 or older in good health. In DNA form, the CDR3 reads TGTGCCAGTAGTATAGCGGAAGGAGATACGCAGTATTTT. Residues: CASSIAEGDTQYF.